The 30 T cell receptor beta chains listed next were all sequenced from one sample in a study of T cell clones after liver transplantation. Profiling relied on immunoSEQ multiplex PCR, and the TCRdb table lists in-frame clones only, not all of them. Of about 75,000 clones in the sample, about 85% were seen once. The material sequenced was CD4+ T cells from blood, taken around 48 months after liver transplant. Receptors were obtained from a human patient who received a liver transplant. These T cells may partly come from the graft donor.

With regard to this clone: Compared with germline, one end of the junction differs, possibly owing to a read error. CDR3: CASSPARGNEQFF. The CDR3 DNA sequence: TGTGCTAGCAGCCCAGCGCGGGGCAATGAGCAGTTCTTC. The J gene is TRBJ2-1, the V gene TRBV7-7; D is possibly TRBD2 (6 bases). The CDR3 has 13 amino acids. From germline, CDR1 is SSHAT and CDR2 FNYEAQ (reference sequence).

CDR3 DNA sequence: TGTGCCAGCACTTCGGTCCAGGTCAATTCACCCCTCCACTTT. Amino acid sequence: CASTSVQVNSPLHF. The rearrangement joins TRBV27 to TRBJ1-6; D gene unclear. The CDR3 extends over 14 amino acids. V was shortened by 7 bases and J by 7 bases, with 14 bases between the two germline ends. Germline V gives CDR1 MNHEY, CDR2 SMNVEV (reference sequence).

The V gene is TRBV5-7, the J gene TRBJ2-7; 7 positions match TRBD2. TRBV5-7 belongs to the ORF category, with a function that is uncertain. This CDR3 comprises 18 residues. V lost 3 bases to trimming and J lost 12 bases; unmatched junction nucleotides: 27. The CDR3 here is CASSSPTLRWASGYSLYF. As DNA, the CDR3 is TGTGCCAGCAGCTCTCCCACCCTTCGGTGGGCTAGCGGATACTCTCTGTACTTC.

The count of this clone is one. The chain joins TRBV6-6 to TRBJ1-1; TRBD1 is a possible D gene (5 bases). V lost 0 bases and J 7 bases, leaving 9 bases between the germline ends. The CDR3 is 13 residues long. Germline V CDR1 and CDR2: MNHNY, SVGAGI (reference sequence). The CDR3 is CASSYSTVVEAFF. The CDR3, as DNA: TGTGCCAGCAGTTACTCGACAGTAGTTGAAGCTTTCTTT.

The genes are TRBV25-1 and TRBJ2-1; D is undetermined. V gave up 6 bases and J gave up 0 bases, with 12 bases separating them. Per the germline V gene, CDR1 is MGHDK and CDR2 is SYGVNS. The CDR3 loop spans 15 amino acids. The CDR3 spells CASSLTGSSYNEQFF. As DNA, the CDR3 is TGTGCCAGCAGCCTGACCGGCAGCTCCTACAATGAGCAGTTCTTC.

The chain combines TRBV6-1 with TRBJ1-5; D is undetermined. Germline CDR1 and CDR2: MNHNS and SASEGT. V lost 7 bases and J lost 5, with 3 bases in between. The CDR3 is 10 amino acids. The CDR3 is CASTYQPQHF. In nucleotides, the CDR3 is TGTGCCAGCACATATCAGCCCCAGCATTTT.

The rearrangement links TRBV5-4 to TRBJ2-1, with D hard to call. The CDR3 length is 14 residues. Germline V gene lookup returns CDR1 SGHNT and CDR2 YYREEE (reference sequence). V dropped 0 bases and J dropped 1 base, with 5 bases sitting between them. CDR3 nucleotide sequence: TGTGCCAGCAGCTTGGGCCTGTCCTACAATGAGCAGTTCTTC. It specifies CASSLGLSYNEQFF.

The chain combines TRBV10-1 with TRBJ2-7; D not certain. Per germline, CDR1 WNHNN and CDR2 SYGVQD (reference sequence). The V gene lost 2 bases and the J gene lost 0 bases, with 5 bases spanning the gap. CDR3 length: 13 amino acids. This chain's CDR3 is CASSEAHSYEQYF. In nucleotides, the CDR3 is TGCGCCAGCAGTGAGGCACACTCCTACGAGCAGTACTTC.

The rearrangement uses TRBV30 and TRBJ2-5; unclear D gene. CDR1 and CDR2 (germline): GTSNPN, SVGIG (reference sequence). V lost 1 base to trimming and J lost 2 bases, with 8 bases between them. CDR3 length: 13 residues. CDR3 nucleotide sequence: TGTGCCTGGAGTGGTGCACTTCAAGAGACCCAGTACTTC. As protein: CAWSGALQETQYF.

The J gene is TRBJ2-3, the V gene TRBV7-7; the D is unclear. The CDR3 totals 13 residues. Germline CDR1 reads SSHAT; CDR2 reads FNYEAQ (reference sequence). V was trimmed by 1 base and J by 2 bases, leaving 4 bases between them. The CDR3 DNA reads as TGTGCCAGCAGCTTAGAACCCACAGATACGCAGTATTTT. Its protein product is CASSLEPTDTQYF.

This chain links TRBV29-1 with TRBJ1-2; 7 bases align to TRBD1. The germline V gene encodes CDR1 SQVTM and CDR2 ANQGSEA. Losses at the gene ends were 7 bases for V and 8 bases for J; bases not matched to a gene: 10. This CDR3 has 12 amino acids. In DNA, the CDR3 is TGCAGCGCGACAGGGACATTGAACGGCTACACCTTC. This sequence encodes CSATGTLNGYTF.

The chain couples TRBV18 to TRBJ2-3; the match to TRBD2 covers 12 bases. CDR1 is KGHSH and CDR2 is LQKENI in the germline V gene. After removal of 4 bases from V and 5 bases from J, the junction contained 7 bases not matched to a gene. CDR3 length equals 16 residues. CDR3 residues: CASSLIGTSGRDTQYF. The CDR3 DNA follows: TGTGCCAGCTCACTAATCGGGACTAGCGGGCGAGATACGCAGTATTTT.

Of note for this clone: Germline is not matched at one junction end, which may reflect a read error. The V and J genes are TRBV11-3 and TRBJ1-3; D is unresolved. Germline lookup yields CDR1 SGHNT and CDR2 YENEEA. The CDR3 has 12 residues. Here the CDR3 reads CPARRSGNTIYF. CDR3 nucleotides: TGCCCGGCACGGCGTTCTGGAAACACCATATATTTT.

J is TRBJ2-6 and V is TRBV27; TRBD2 might be the D (5 bases). V gave up 2 bases and J gave up 2 bases, with 7 bases separating them. The CDR3 is 15 residues long. From germline, CDR1 is MNHEY and CDR2 SMNVEV (reference sequence). The CDR3 region is CASSLGETGANVLTF. The DNA of the CDR3 is TGTGCCAGCAGTTTAGGGGAGACTGGGGCCAACGTCCTGACTTTC.

Note on this clone: Different DNA sequences within this sample yield the same CDR3. J is TRBJ1-1 and V is TRBV7-2; D uncertain. Looked up from germline, CDR1 is SGHTA and CDR2 is FQGNSA. V gave up 2 bases and J gave up 1 base, with 5 bases separating them. The CDR3 is 13 amino acids. The CDR3 DNA reads TGTGCCAGCAGCTTAAGACAGAACACTGAAGCTTTCTTT. This gives the protein CASSLRQNTEAFF.

This sequence joins TRBV5-1 and TRBJ1-5; D call uncertain. The germline V gene encodes CDR1 SGHRS and CDR2 YFSETQ. With 0 bases removed from V and 0 bases from J, the gap between germline ends came to 10 bases. This CDR3 comprises 16 residues. CDR3 protein: CASSLGWSDSNQPQHF. The CDR3 DNA sequence: TGCGCCAGCAGCTTGGGCTGGTCGGATAGCAATCAGCCCCAGCATTTT.

The chain employs TRBV18 and TRBJ2-5; D uncertain. The CDR3 is made up of 13 amino acids. V was trimmed by 2 bases and J by 1 base, leaving 5 bases between them. The germline V gene encodes CDR1 KGHSH and CDR2 LQKENI. DNA for the CDR3: TGTGCCAGCTCACCAGTTGCCCAAGAGACCCAGTACTTC. This translates into CASSPVAQETQYF.

The chain recombines TRBV4-2 with TRBJ2-4; D is unclear. The CDR3 runs to 18 residues. Germline assignment: CDR1 LGHNA and CDR2 YNFKEQ. Trimming removed 0 bases from V and 0 bases from J, with 15 bases in between. The CDR3 DNA reads as TGTGCCAGCAGCCAAGATAGTCGGGCGACTCTAGCCAAAAACATTCAGTACTTC. Residues: CASSQDSRATLAKNIQYF.

The chain carries TRBV19 and TRBJ1-6; TRBD1 matches 8 bases. The germline V gene has CDR1 LNHDA and CDR2 SQIVND (reference sequence). V gave up 5 bases and J gave up 8 bases; unmatched junction bases: 8. This CDR3 region has 15 residues. The CDR3 DNA sequence: TGTGCCAGTAGTCCTGACAGGGGCGCGGATTCACCCCTCCACTTT. Translating it yields CASSPDRGADSPLHF.

The J gene is TRBJ1-1, the V gene TRBV4-2, with no clear D. The CDR3 has 15 amino acids. Germline-derived CDR1 and CDR2 are LGHNA and YNFKEQ. V gave up 8 bases and J gave up 1 base, with 17 bases separating them. Here the CDR3 reads CASVNRVPGNTEAFF. CDR3 in DNA: TGTGCCAGCGTAAACCGTGTCCCAGGGAACACTGAAGCTTTCTTT.

The chain combines TRBV5-1 with TRBJ2-6; no reliable D call. This CDR3 is built from 15 residues. V lost 1 base to trimming and J lost 0 bases, with 5 bases between them. The germline V gene has CDR1 SGHRS and CDR2 YFSETQ. The CDR3 here is CASSLLASGANVLTF. The CDR3 DNA follows: TGCGCCAGCAGCTTGTTGGCCTCTGGGGCCAACGTCCTGACTTTC.

The chain joins TRBV7-9 to TRBJ1-3, with D perhaps TRBD1 (5 bases). Germline values: CDR1 SEHNR, CDR2 FQNEAQ (reference sequence). The CDR3 is 17 amino acids. V gave up 2 bases and J gave up 2 bases, with 16 bases separating them. The CDR3 DNA is TGTGCCAGCAGCTTAAAACCCCTAGGGGTCACTGGAAACACCATATATTTT. It specifies CASSLKPLGVTGNTIYF. The variable domain in full, completed from reference TRBV7-9 and TRBJ1-3, reads DTGVSQNPRHKITKRGQNVTFRCDPISEHNRLYWYRQTLGQGPEFLTYFQNEAQLEKSRLLSDRFSAERPKGSFSTLEIQRTEQGDSAMYLCASSLKPLGVTGNTIYFGEGSWLTVV.

This chain joins TRBV15 and TRBJ2-3; 10 nucleotides match TRBD2. CDR3 size: 16 residues. Trimming cost V 0 bases and J 6 bases; bases outside gene matches: 6. Per germline, CDR1 LNHNV and CDR2 YYDKDF (reference sequence). This chain's CDR3 is CATSREISGGHDTQYF. Here the CDR3 DNA reads TGTGCCACCAGCAGAGAGATTAGCGGGGGGCACGATACGCAGTATTTT. Together with reference TRBV15 and TRBJ2-3, the CDR3 gives the full variable domain: DAMVIQNPRYQVTQFGKPVTLSCSQTLNHNVMYWYQQKSSQAPKLLFHYYDKDFNNEADTPDNFQSRRPNTSFCFLDIRSPGLGDTAMYLCATSREISGGHDTQYFGPGTRLTVL.

The chain links TRBV28 to TRBJ2-2; tentative D call: TRBD2 (6 bases). With 2 bases removed from V and 2 bases from J, the gap between germline ends came to 9 bases. Germline loops: CDR1 MDHEN, CDR2 SYDVKM. This CDR3 contains 15 residues. The CDR3 protein is CASSLPGLNTGELFF. In nucleotides, the CDR3 is TGTGCCAGCAGTTTACCGGGACTTAACACCGGGGAGCTGTTTTTT.

Here the CDR3 reads CASSLASEADTQYF. The CDR3 DNA reads as TGCGCCAGCAGCTTGGCTAGCGAGGCAGATACGCAGTATTTT. The chain carries TRBV5-1 and TRBJ2-3; D is perhaps TRBD2 (6 bases). The germline V gene encodes CDR1 SGHRS and CDR2 YFSETQ. The CDR3 covers 14 residues. V was clipped by 0 bases and J by 4 bases, with 9 bases between them.

This chain connects TRBV5-1 to TRBJ2-5; TRBD2 agrees at 16 bases. CDR3 length: 19 residues. In germline, CDR1 is SGHRS, CDR2 YFSETQ. Losses at the gene ends were 4 bases for V and 6 bases for J; bases not matched to a gene: 15. Here the CDR3 DNA reads TGCGCCAGCAGCACTCCTCCGGGACTAGCGGGAGGGCCAGGAAAGACCCAGTACTTC. It translates to CASSTPPGLAGGPGKTQYF.

The chain uses TRBV2 and TRBJ2-6, with a weak D call TRBD1 (5 bases). Germline V gene data show CDR1 as SNHLY and CDR2 as FYNNEI. The CDR3 loop spans 13 amino acids. V was pared by 9 bases and J by 0 bases, with 6 bases between. DNA for the CDR3: TGTGCCAGACAGGCCTCTGGGGCCAACGTCCTGACTTTC. It specifies CARQASGANVLTF.

The chain is built from TRBV5-1 and TRBJ2-5; maybe TRBD2 (6 bases). The CDR3 covers 16 residues. CDR1 is SGHRS, CDR2 YFSETQ, per germline. V lost 1 base, J lost 3 bases, and 16 bases lay in between. For the CDR3, the DNA is TGCGCCAGCAGCTTGAGTGGCGGGGTCAACGAAGAGACCCAGTACTTC. Protein product: CASSLSGGVNEETQYF.

This chain joins TRBV4-3 and TRBJ1-5, with TRBD1 as a possible D gene (6 bases). Per the germline V gene, CDR1 is LGHNA and CDR2 is YSLEER. Deletions cut 4 bases from V and 3 bases from J, with 13 bases between. The CDR3 loop spans 15 amino acids. This CDR3 reads CASSRATGFNQPQHF. CDR3 nucleotides: TGCGCCAGCAGCCGCGCAACAGGGTTCAATCAGCCCCAGCATTTT.

The rearrangement links TRBV5-1 to TRBJ2-2; D might be TRBD2 (6 bases). CDR1 and CDR2 from the germline V gene are SGHRS and YFSETQ. The CDR3 loop spans 15 amino acids. Trimming pared 2 bases from V and 8 bases from J, leaving 16 bases between. CDR3 nucleotides: TGCGCCAGCAGCTTTGTGGGACTCCCGGAGGGGGAGCTGTTTTTT. Translating it yields CASSFVGLPEGELFF. Full variable domain (remainder filled in from reference TRBV5-1 and TRBJ2-2): KAGVTQTPRYLIKTRGQQVTLSCSPISGHRSVSWYQQTPGQGLQFLFEYFSETQRNKGNFPGRFSGRQFSNSRSEMNVSTLELGDSALYLCASSFVGLPEGELFFGEGSRLTVL.